The present TCR beta chain was sequenced within a study of blood T cell repertoires in COVID-19. Whole-study context: The United States, Italy and Spain were the sources of the acute and convalescent COVID-19 samples. Nucleic acid was either cDNA or gDNA, and it came from T cells, B-cell-depleted T cells, or PBMCs.

In the original workflow: For nucleated cells, counts were estimated from reference gene primer amplification. Assay used: immunoSEQ multiplex PCR; TCRdb lists only in-frame clones, some missing. For V, J and clone size, that table is used; D and trimming come from the DNA. The data hold around 200,000 clones, with 78% observed a single time. After removal of 3 bases from V and 8 bases from J, the junction contained 2 bases not matched to a gene. CDR1 and CDR2 from the germline V gene are KGHDR and SFDVKD. CDR3 length: 13 amino acids. This TCR came from a woman over 75 with active or convalescent COVID-19. The chain carries TRBV24-1 and TRBJ2-1, with 8 bases matching TRBD1. The material sequenced was peripheral blood. For the CDR3, the DNA is TGTGCCACCAGTGATCAGGACAGGGATGAGCAGTTCTTC. It is translated as CATSDQDRDEQFF.